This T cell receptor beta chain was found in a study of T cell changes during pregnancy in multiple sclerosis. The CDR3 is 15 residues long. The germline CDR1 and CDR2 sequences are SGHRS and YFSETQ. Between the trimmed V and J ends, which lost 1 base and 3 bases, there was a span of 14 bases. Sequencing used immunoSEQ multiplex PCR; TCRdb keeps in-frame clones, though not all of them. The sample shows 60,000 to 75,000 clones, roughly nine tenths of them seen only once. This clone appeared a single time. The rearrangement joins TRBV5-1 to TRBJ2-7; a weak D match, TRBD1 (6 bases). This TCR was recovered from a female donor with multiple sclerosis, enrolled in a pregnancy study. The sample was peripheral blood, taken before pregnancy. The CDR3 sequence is CASSLTAGTHYEQYF. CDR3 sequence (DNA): TGCGCCAGCAGCTTGACCGCCGGGACACACTACGAGCAGTACTTC.